This TCR beta chain is from a study of breast tumors, draining lymph nodes, adjacent tissues (dated by TCRdb to about 2016). About the study as a whole: The study compared TCR beta repertoires across tumor, adjacent nontumor tissue and axillary lymph nodes from breast cancer patients. The study was designed to assess the relationships and possible T-cell exchange between tumor, surrounding tissue and draining lymph node repertoires in human breast cancer.

Summary of the overall study and its limitations: Tumor and nontumor tissue repertoires were found to be significantly more similar in luminal-like than in basal-like breast cancer. Tumors showed preferential V and J gene usage, and their T-cell repertoire diversity fell below that of lymph nodes yet above that of nontumor tissue. The data were considered consistent with most tumor T cells being derived from the lymph node and subsequently expanding within tumor tissue. Rather than being directly demonstrated, the conclusion that tumor T cells originate in lymph nodes was presented as consistent with a hypothesis.

The sequencing machine was an Illumina HiSeq 2000. TCR beta chain libraries were generated by multiplex PCR amplification. High-throughput sequencing was used to analyze the amplified TCR beta chain products. Through fastp at Q25 and MiXCR, TCRdb rebuilt clones from the public reads, retaining in-frame beta chains. Merged by CDR3 protein, the rows form single entries marked with the most common genes and DNA. The sample contains more than 85,000 distinct CDR3 sequences, over 20% of them found a single time. Together, the top ten hold around 1.3% of the sample. Lymph node samples came from the axillary draining lymph nodes of breast cancer patients. According to the germline V gene, CDR1 reads SGHDN and CDR2 reads FVKESK. V is clipped by 0 bases and J by 1 base, and the sequence between their germline boundaries is 0 bases long. The CDR3 covers 12 residues, taking in both the cysteine and the phenylalanine. The retained sequence is limited to the CDR3, 36 bases, with the frame set at the first base.

This clonotype was picked up many times. What this receptor recognizes is not known. One base away there is no much larger clone; base qualities are not given. The sample comprised axillary lymph node tissue. The chain links TRBV14 with TRBJ1-2, with no reliable assignment of the D segment. The receptor's source is a female donor with breast cancer. Some clones in this sample may be carry-over from other donors' samples. The base sequence is TGTGCCAGCAGCCAAGATAACTATGGCTACACCTTC. Its coded protein is CASSQDNYGYTF.